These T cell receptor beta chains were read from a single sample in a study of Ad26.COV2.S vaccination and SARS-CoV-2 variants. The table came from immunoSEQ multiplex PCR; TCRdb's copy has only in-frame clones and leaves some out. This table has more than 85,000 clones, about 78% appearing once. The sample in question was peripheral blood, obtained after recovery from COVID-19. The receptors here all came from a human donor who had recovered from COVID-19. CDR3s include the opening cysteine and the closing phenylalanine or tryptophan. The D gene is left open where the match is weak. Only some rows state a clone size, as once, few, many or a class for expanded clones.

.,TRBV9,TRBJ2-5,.,CASSEGARPRQETQYF
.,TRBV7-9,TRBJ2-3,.,CASALSSGLADTQYF
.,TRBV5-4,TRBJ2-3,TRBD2,CASSLKLAGGPSDTQYF
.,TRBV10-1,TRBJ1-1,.,CASSEDTGRSSEAFF
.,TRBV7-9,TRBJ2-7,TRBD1,CASSATRQGNEQYF
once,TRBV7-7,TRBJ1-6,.,CASSKGRNSPLHF
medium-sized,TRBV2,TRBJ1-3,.,CASSEEVGRRNTIYF
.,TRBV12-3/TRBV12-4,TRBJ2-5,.,CASSLNSEETQYF
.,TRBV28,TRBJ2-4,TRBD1,CASSLTPTGGRGIQYF
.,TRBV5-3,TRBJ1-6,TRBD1,CARSSWTGPSVVNSPLHF
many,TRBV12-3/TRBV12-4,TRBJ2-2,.,CASTNTGELFF
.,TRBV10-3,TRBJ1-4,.,CAISEGLNEKLFF
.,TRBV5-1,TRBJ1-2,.,CASSLAGTDYGYTF
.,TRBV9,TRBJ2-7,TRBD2,CASSVSAGGPVYEQYF
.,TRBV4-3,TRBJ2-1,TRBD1,CASSQSWTGSNEQFF
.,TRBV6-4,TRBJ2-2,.,CASSRQENTGELFF
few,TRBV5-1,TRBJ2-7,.,CASSLGRESYEQYF
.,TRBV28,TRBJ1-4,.,CASSLTDGGGGGKLFF
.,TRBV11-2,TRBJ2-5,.,CASRGARRDQETQYF
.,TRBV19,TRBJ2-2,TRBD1,CASSRQGSGELFF
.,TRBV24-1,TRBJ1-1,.,CATSDTGRREAFF
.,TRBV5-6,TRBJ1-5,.,CASSLVDQPQHF
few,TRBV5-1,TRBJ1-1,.,CASSDQGQATEAFF
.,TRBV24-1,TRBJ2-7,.,CATSHDDYEQYF
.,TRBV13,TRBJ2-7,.,CASSLVFRGQTYEQYF
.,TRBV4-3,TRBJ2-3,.,CASSQVGTEKQDTQYF
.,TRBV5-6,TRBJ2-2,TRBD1,CASSLGQGTGELFF
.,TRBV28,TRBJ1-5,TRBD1,CASSPGQGARQPQHF
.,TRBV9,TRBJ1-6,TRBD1,CASNPGQRNSPLHF
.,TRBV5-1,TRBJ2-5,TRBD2,CASRPRGGRGETQYF
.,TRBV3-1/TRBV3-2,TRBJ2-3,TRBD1,CASSQDPGGGDTQYF
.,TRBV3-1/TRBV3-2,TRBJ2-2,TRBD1,CASRLGQGPGELFF
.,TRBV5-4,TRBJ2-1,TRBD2,CASSIGLAGGQGNEQFF
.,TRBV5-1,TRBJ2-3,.,CASSLPLRPGQPSTDTQYF
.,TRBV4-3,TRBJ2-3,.,CASSQDRRFTTDTQYF
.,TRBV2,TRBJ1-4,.,CASSGRQVNEKLFF
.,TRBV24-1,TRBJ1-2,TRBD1,CATSDKQGIRGYTF
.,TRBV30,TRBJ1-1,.,CAWSVLGGTLTEAFF
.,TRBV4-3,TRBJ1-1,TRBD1,CASSQGQGARAFF
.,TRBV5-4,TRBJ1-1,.,CASSLGRLEAFF
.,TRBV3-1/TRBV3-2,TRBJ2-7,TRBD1,CASSPRVGGSQQYF
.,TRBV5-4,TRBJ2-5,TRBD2,CASSSGLADQETQYF
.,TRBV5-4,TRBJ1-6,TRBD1,CASSLGGTGSSPLHF
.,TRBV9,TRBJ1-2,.,CASSPGRNYGYTF
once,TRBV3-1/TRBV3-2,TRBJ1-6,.,CASSLAHSPLHF